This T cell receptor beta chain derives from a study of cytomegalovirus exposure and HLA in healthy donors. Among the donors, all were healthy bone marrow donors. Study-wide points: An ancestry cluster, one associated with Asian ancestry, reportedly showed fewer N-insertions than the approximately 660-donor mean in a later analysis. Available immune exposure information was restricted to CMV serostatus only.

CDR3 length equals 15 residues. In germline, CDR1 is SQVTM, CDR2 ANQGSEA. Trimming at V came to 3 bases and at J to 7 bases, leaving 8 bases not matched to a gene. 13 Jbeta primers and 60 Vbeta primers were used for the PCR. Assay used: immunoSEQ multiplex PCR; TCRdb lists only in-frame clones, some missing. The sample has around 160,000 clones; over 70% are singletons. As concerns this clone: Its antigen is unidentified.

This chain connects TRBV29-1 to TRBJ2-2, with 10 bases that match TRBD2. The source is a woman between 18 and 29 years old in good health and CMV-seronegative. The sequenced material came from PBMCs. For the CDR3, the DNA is TGCAGCGTTGAGCAGCGGGGGGGCTCGGTCGGGGAGCTGTTTTTT. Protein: CSVEQRGGSVGELFF.